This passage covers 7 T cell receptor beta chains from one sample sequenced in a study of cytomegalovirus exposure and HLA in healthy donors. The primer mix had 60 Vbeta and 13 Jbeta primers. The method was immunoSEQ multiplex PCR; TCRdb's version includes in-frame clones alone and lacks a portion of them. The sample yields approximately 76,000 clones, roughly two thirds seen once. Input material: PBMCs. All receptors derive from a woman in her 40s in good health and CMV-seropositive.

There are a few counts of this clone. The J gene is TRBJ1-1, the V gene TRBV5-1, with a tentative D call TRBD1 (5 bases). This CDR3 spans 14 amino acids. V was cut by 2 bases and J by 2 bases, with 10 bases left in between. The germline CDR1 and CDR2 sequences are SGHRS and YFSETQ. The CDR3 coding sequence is TGCGCCAGCAGCTTCGGAGGGGACAACACTGAAGCTTTCTTT. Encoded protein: CASSFGGDNTEAFF.

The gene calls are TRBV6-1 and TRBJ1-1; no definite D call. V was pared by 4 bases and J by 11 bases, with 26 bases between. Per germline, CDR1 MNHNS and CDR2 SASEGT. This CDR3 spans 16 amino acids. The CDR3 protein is CASSAHPGPRAGGAFF. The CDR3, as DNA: TGTGCCAGCAGTGCACATCCGGGCCCCAGAGCGGGAGGGGCTTTCTTT.

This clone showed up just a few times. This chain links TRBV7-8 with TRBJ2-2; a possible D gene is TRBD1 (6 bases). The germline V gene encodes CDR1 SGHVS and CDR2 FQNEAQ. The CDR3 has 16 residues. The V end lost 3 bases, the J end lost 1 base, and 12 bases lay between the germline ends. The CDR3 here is CASSFTGPWNTGELFF. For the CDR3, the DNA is TGTGCCAGCAGCTTTACAGGGCCCTGGAACACCGGGGAGCTGTTTTTT.

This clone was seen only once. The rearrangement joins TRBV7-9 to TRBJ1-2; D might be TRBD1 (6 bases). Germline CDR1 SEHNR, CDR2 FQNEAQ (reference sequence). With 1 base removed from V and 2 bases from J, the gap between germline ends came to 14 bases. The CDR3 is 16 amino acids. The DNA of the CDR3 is TGTGCCAGCAGCTTAGACGGGGGGGGCAGCAACTATGGCTACACCTTC. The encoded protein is CASSLDGGGSNYGYTF.

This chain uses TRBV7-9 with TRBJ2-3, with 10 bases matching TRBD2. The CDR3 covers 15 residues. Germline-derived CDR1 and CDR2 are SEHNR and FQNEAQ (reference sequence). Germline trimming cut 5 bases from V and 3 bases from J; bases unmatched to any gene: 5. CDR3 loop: CASSVGLAETDTQYF. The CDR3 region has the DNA TGTGCCAGCAGCGTCGGACTAGCGGAAACAGATACGCAGTATTTT.

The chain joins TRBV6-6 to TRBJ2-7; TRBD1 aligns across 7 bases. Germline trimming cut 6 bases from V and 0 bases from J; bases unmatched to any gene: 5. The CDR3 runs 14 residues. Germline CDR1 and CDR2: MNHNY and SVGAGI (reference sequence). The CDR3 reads CASSLQGSSYEQYF. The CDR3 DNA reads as TGTGCCAGCAGCTTACAGGGGAGCTCCTACGAGCAGTACTTC.

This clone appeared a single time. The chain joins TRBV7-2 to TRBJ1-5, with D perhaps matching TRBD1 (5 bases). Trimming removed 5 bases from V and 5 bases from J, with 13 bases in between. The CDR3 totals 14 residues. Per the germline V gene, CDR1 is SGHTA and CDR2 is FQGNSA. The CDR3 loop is CASSPLARDQPQHF. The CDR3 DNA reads TGTGCCAGCAGCCCCCTGGCCAGGGATCAGCCCCAGCATTTT.